A single sample gave rise to the 10 T cell receptor beta chains below, sequenced in a study of follicular helper T cells after annual influenza vaccination. TCRdb's copy holds only in-frame clones and misses some; the assay was immunoSEQ multiplex PCR. Of some 11,000 clones in the sample, over 75% were seen once. Material: CXCR5- memory CD4+ T cells sorted from blood, obtained 6 weeks after influenza vaccination. These receptor sequences come from an adult who received the influenza vaccine.

This clone was seen a few times. This rearrangement joins TRBV7-2 to TRBJ1-5; no clear D. V lost 2 bases and J 1 base, leaving 15 bases between the germline ends. Germline CDR1 SGHTA, CDR2 FQGNSA. This CDR3 is built from 17 residues. The CDR3 DNA sequence: TGTGCCAGCAGCTTATATCCGGCAGCCCCGAGCAATCAGCCCCAGCATTTT. It encodes CASSLYPAAPSNQPQHF.

The rearrangement links TRBV6-1 to TRBJ2-1, with 11 bases identical to TRBD2. V dropped 6 bases and J dropped 8; count of bases not matched to a gene: 9. Germline lookup yields CDR1 MNHNS and CDR2 SASEGT. The length of the CDR3 is 15 residues. The CDR3 nucleotides are TGTGCCAGCAGATTTAGCGGGGGGGCCTTCGATGAGCAGTTCTTC. Its protein is CASRFSGGAFDEQFF.

This clone has just one count. The chain carries TRBV6-6 and TRBJ2-7; tentative D call: TRBD2 (7 bases). Germline assignment: CDR1 MNHNY and CDR2 SVGAGI (reference sequence). V was clipped by 5 bases and J by 2 bases, with 13 bases between them. The CDR3 covers 14 residues. CDR3 coding DNA: TGTGCCAGCAGTCCGACGGGGGGCACCTACGAGCAGTACTTC. This encodes CASSPTGGTYEQYF.

The chain has TRBV11-2 and TRBJ2-7; 11 bases fit TRBD2. Germline V gene sequence: CDR1 SGHAT, CDR2 FQNNGV. The CDR3 loop spans 15 amino acids. V lost 4 bases and J lost 4; bases outside the gene matches: 6. CDR3: CASSYELAGEYEQYF. In nucleotides, the CDR3 is TGTGCCAGCAGCTATGAACTAGCGGGGGAGTACGAGCAGTACTTC. The whole variable domain, remainder taken from reference TRBV11-2 and TRBJ2-7, is EAGVAQSPRYKIIEKRQSVAFWCNPISGHATLYWYQQILGQGPKLLIQFQNNGVVDDSQLPKDRFSAERLKGVDSTLKIQPAKLEDSAVYLCASSYELAGEYEQYFGPGTRLTVT.

This clone was seen only a few times. The J gene is TRBJ1-1, the V gene TRBV7-2; D is uncertain. The V end was cut by 5 bases, the J end by 1 base, with 14 bases between. This CDR3 has 15 residues. Germline values: CDR1 SGHTA, CDR2 FQGNSA. The CDR3 is CASSVGLARNTEAFF. As DNA, the CDR3 is TGTGCCAGCAGCGTTGGACTTGCTCGGAACACTGAAGCTTTCTTT.

V is TRBV7-8 and J is TRBJ1-1; no definite D call. The CDR3 loop spans 18 amino acids. Germline V gives CDR1 SGHVS, CDR2 FQNEAQ. The V end lost 2 bases, the J end lost 2 bases, and 21 bases lay between the germline ends. The CDR3 protein is CASSLMARSIGLNTEAFF. The CDR3 DNA follows: TGTGCCAGCAGCTTAATGGCCAGGAGTATAGGGCTAAACACTGAAGCTTTCTTT.

The chain couples TRBV10-1 to TRBJ1-1; 7 bases match TRBD1. CDR3 length equals 16 residues. Germline V CDR1 and CDR2: WNHNN, SYGVQD (reference sequence). V lost 0 bases to trimming and J lost 10 bases; unmatched junction nucleotides: 14. CDR3 bases: TGCGCCAGCAGTGAGTCAGCAGGGGGACACCCTTTGGGAGCTTTCTTT. Residues: CASSESAGGHPLGAFF.

The sample holds one count of this clone. CDR3 residues: CASSEAGGGDTQYF. In DNA, the CDR3 is TGTGCCAGCAGTGAAGCAGGGGGGGGAGATACGCAGTATTTT. V usage is TRBV6-1 and J usage is TRBJ2-3; possible D gene TRBD2, 7 bases. V was cut by 0 bases and J by 5 bases, with 9 bases left in between. Germline V gives CDR1 MNHNS, CDR2 SASEGT. The CDR3 is 14 amino acids.

V is TRBV7-9 and J is TRBJ1-1, with D uncertain. V was cut by 1 base and J by 1 base, with 10 bases left in between. Germline V lookup: CDR1 SEHNR, CDR2 FQNEAQ (reference sequence). The CDR3 is made up of 15 amino acids. The CDR3 nucleotides are TGTGCCAGCAGCTTAGAGCGGGCTTCGAACACTGAAGCTTTCTTT. It yields the protein CASSLERASNTEAFF.

This sequence joins TRBV18 and TRBJ1-2; the D gene is possibly TRBD1 (5 bases). V lost 3 bases and J lost 0, with 11 bases in between. The CDR3 totals 15 residues. Germline V CDR1 and CDR2: KGHSH, LQKENI. The CDR3 spells CASSPDLGPNYGYTF. The CDR3 region has the DNA TGTGCCAGCTCACCGGATTTGGGGCCTAACTATGGCTACACCTTC.